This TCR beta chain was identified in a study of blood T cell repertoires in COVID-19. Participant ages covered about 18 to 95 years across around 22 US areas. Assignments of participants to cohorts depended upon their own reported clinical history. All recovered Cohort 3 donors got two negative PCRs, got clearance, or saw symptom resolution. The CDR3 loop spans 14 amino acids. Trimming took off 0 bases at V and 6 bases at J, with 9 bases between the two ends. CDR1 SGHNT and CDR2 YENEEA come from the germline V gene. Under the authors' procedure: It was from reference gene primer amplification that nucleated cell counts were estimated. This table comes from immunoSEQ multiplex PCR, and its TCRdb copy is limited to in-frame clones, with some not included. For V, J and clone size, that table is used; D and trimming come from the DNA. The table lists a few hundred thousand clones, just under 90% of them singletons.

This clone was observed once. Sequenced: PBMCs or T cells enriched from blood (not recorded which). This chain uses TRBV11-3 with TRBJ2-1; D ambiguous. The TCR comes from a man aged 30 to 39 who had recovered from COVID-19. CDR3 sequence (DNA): TGTGCCAGCAGCTTAGAGGTACAGAGCAATGAGCAGTTCTTC. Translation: CASSLEVQSNEQFF.